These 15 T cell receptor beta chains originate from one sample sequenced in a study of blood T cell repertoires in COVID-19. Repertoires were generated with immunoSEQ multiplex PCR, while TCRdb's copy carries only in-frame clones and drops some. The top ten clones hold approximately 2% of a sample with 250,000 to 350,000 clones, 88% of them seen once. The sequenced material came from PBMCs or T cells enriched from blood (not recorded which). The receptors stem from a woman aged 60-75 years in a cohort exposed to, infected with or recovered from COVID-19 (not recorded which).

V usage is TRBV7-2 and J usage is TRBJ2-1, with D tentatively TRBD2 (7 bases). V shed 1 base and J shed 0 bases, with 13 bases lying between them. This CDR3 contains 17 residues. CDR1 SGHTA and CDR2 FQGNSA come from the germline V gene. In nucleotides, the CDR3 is TGTGCCAGCAGCTTAGGGGGGGGCGAAAGCTCCTACAATGAGCAGTTCTTC. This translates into CASSLGGGESSYNEQFF.

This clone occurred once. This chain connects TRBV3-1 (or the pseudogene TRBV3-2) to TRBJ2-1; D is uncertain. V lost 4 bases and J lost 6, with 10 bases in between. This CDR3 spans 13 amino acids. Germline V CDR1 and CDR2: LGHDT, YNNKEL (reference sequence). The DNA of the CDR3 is TGTGCCAGCAGCCCGCCTCTAGGCAATGAGCAGTTCTTC. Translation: CASSPPLGNEQFF.

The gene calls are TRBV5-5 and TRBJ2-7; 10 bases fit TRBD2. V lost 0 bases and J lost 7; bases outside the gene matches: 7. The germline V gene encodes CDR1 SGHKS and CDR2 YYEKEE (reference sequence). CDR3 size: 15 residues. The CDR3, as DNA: TGTGCCAGCAGCTTGGCCAGCGGGAGGGCCCGAGAGCAGTACTTC. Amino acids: CASSLASGRAREQYF. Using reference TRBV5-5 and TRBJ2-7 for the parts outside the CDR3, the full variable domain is DAGVTQSPTHLIKTRGQQVTLRCSPISGHKSVSWYQQVLGQGPQFIFQYYEKEERGRGNFPDRFSARQFPNYSSELNVNALLLGDSALYLCASSLASGRAREQYFGPGTRLTVT.

The CDR3 loop is CASSGTSISYNEQFF. The CDR3, as DNA: TGTGCCAGCAGTGGGACATCTATCTCCTACAATGAGCAGTTCTTC. The gene calls are TRBV9 and TRBJ2-1, with D possibly being TRBD1 (6 bases). Between the trimmed V and J ends, which lost 5 bases and 0 bases, there was a span of 12 bases. This CDR3 region has 15 residues. Per germline, CDR1 SGDLS and CDR2 YYNGEE.

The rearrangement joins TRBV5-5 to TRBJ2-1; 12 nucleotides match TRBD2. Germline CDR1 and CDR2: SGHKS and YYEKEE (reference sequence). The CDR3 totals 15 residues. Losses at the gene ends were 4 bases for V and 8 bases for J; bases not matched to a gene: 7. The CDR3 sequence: CASSKTSGSLYEQFF. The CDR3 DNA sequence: TGTGCCAGCAGCAAGACTAGCGGGAGTTTGTATGAGCAGTTCTTC.

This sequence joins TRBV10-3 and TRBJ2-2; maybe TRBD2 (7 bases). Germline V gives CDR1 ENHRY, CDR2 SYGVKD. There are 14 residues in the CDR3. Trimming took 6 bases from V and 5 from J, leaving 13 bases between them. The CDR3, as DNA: TGTGCCATCAGCACAGGGAGGGATACCGGGGAGCTGTTTTTT. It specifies CAISTGRDTGELFF.

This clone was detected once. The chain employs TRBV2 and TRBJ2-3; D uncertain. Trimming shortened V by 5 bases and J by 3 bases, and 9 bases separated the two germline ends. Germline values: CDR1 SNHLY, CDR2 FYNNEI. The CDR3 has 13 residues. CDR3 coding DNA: TGTGCCAGCAGTCGAGACGGGACAGATACGCAGTATTTT. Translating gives CASSRDGTDTQYF.

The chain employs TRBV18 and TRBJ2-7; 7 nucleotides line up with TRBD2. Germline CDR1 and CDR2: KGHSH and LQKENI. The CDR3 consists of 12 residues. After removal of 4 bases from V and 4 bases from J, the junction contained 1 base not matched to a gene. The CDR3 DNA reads TGTGCCAGCTCACGGGGGGGATACGAGCAGTACTTC. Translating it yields CASSRGGYEQYF.

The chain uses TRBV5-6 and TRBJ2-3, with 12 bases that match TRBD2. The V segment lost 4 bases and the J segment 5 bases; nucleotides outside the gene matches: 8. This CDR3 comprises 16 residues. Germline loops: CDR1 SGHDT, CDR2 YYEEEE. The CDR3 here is CASSPSGRAGVDTQYF. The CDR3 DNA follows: TGTGCCAGCAGCCCTAGCGGGAGGGCGGGGGTAGATACGCAGTATTTT.

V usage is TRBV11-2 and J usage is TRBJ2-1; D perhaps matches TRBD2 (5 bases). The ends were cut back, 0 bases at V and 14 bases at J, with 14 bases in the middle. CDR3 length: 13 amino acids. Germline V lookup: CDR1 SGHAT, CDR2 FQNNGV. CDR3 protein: CASSLDNLAEEFF. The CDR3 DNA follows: TGTGCCAGCAGCTTAGATAACCTAGCCGAAGAGTTCTTC.

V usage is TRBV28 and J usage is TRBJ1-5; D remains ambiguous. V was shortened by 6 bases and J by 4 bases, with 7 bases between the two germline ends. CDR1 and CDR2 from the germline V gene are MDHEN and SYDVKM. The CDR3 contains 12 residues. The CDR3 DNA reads TGTGCCAGCAGGCAGACAAATCAGCCCCAGCATTTT. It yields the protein CASRQTNQPQHF.

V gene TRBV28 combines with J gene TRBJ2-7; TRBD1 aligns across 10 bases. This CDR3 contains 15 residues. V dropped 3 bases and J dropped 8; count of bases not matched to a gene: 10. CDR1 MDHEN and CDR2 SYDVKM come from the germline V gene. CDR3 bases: TGTGCCAGCAGTTTGCCCGGGACAGGGGCTATTCAGCAGTACTTC. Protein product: CASSLPGTGAIQQYF.

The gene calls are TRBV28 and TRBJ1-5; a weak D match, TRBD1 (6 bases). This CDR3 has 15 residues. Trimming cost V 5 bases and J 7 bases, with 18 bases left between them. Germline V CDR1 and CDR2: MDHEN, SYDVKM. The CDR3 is CASSNLGQQHQPQHF. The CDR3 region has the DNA TGTGCCAGCAGTAACCTTGGACAGCAACACCAGCCCCAGCATTTT.

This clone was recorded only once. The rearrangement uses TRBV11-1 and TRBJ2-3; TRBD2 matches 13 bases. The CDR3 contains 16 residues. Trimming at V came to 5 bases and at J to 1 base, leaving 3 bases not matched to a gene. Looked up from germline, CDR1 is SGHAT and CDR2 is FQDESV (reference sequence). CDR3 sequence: CASSATSGRGTDTQYF. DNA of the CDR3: TGTGCCAGCAGCGCTACTAGCGGGAGGGGCACAGATACGCAGTATTTT.

The CDR3 coding sequence is TGTGCCTGGAGTGGGGGCCCGGGTGAGCAGTTCTTC. Protein: CAWSGGPGEQFF. The chain couples TRBV30 to TRBJ2-1, with a possible D match to TRBD1 (5 bases). Germline V lookup: CDR1 GTSNPN, CDR2 SVGIG (reference sequence). The V and J ends lost 1 base and 9 bases respectively, with 10 bases between them. The CDR3 runs 12 residues.